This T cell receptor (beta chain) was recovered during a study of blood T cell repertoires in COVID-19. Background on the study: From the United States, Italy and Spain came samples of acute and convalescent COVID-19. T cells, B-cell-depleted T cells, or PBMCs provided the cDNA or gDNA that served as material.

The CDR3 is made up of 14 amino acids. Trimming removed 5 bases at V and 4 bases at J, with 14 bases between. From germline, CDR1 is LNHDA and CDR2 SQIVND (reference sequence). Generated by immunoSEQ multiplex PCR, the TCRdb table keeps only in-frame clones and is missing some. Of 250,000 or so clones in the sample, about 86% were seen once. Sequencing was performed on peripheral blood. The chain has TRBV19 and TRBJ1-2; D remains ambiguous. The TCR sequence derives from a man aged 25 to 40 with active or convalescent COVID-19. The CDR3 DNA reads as TGTGCCAGTAGTCCCCTCGGGGAGATCTATGGCTACACCTTC. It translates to CASSPLGEIYGYTF.